Listed below are T cell receptor beta chains from one sample, sequenced in a study of neoadjuvant anti-PD-1 for oral cavity cancer. Sequencing was performed with immunoSEQ multiplex PCR; in TCRdb, only in-frame clones are kept and a portion is missing. The sample yields 13,000 to 15,000 clones, around 75% seen once. The sample in question was PBMCs, obtained before nivolumab (anti-PD-1) treatment. These receptor sequences come from a person aged 35 to 85 with oral cavity squamous cell carcinoma. The CDR3 runs from the conserved cysteine through the conserved F or W. The order of the fields is clone size, J gene, V gene, D gene, CDR3 protein, CDR3 DNA. D genes are given only for firm matches. Clone size is shown for a subset of rows, as once, few, many or a class of expanded clone.

NA	TRBJ1-5	TRBV11-2	NA	CASSLDRNQPQHF	TGTGCCAGCAGCCTCGACAGAAATCAGCCCCAGCATTTT
once	TRBJ2-3	TRBV10-1	TRBD1	CASSEPGQGMDTQYF	TGCGCCAGCAGTGAACCGGGACAGGGTATGGATACGCAGTATTTT
NA	TRBJ2-3	TRBV4-1	NA	CASSRGQIDTQYF	TGCGCCAGCAGCCGAGGGCAGATAGATACGCAGTATTTT
NA	TRBJ2-5	TRBV5-4	TRBD2	CASSEGGLADQETQYF	TGTGCCAGCAGCGAGGGGGGACTAGCGGATCAAGAGACCCAGTACTTC
NA	TRBJ2-3	TRBV5-1	NA	CASSLKKGPGGPDTQYF	TGCGCCAGCAGCTTGAAAAAAGGGCCCGGGGGACCAGATACGCAGTATTTT
NA	TRBJ1-1	TRBV7-6	NA	CASSKTGNTEAFF	TGTGCCAGCAGCAAGACAGGGAACACTGAAGCTTTCTTT
NA	TRBJ2-7	TRBV5-1	NA	CASSLVIGTYEQYF	TGCGCCAGCAGCTTGGTTATAGGAACCTACGAGCAGTACTTC
NA	TRBJ1-3	TRBV5-1	NA	CASSLAGRAAGNTIYF	TGCGCCAGCAGCTTGGCCGGCAGGGCGGCTGGAAACACCATATATTTT
few	TRBJ2-7	TRBV4-2	NA	CASSQDGGASYEQYF	TGTGCCAGCAGCCAAGACGGCGGGGCGTCCTACGAGCAGTACTTC
NA	TRBJ1-6	TRBV5-1	NA	CASSSSGGTYSPLHF	TGCGCCAGCAGCTCCTCCGGGGGGACGTATTCACCCCTCCACTTT
once	TRBJ1-1	TRBV19	NA	CASTRDSTRGNTEAFF	TGTGCCAGTACGAGGGACTCTACTAGGGGGAACACTGAAGCTTTCTTT
few	TRBJ1-2	TRBV5-5	NA	CASSLLDLNYGYTF	TGTGCCAGCAGCTTGTTGGACCTAAACTATGGCTACACCTTC
NA	TRBJ1-5	TRBV5-1	NA	CASSPLDPAQPQHF	TGCGCCAGCAGCCCGTTGGACCCAGCTCAGCCCCAGCATTTT
NA	TRBJ1-1	TRBV11-2	NA	CASSHPWNTEAFF	TGTGCCAGCAGCCACCCTTGGAACACTGAAGCTTTCTTT
NA	TRBJ1-2	TRBV29-1	NA	CSVDPLADNYGYTF	TGCAGCGTTGATCCTTTGGCAGATAACTATGGCTACACCTTC
NA	TRBJ1-5	TRBV15	NA	CATSRRGGNQPQHF	TGTGCCACCAGCAGAAGGGGAGGCAATCAGCCCCAGCATTTT
NA	TRBJ2-7	TRBV10-3	NA	CAISENEDDEQYF	TGTGCCATCAGTGAGAACGAGGACGACGAGCAGTACTTC
NA	TRBJ2-7	TRBV25-1	NA	CASSESGEQYF	TGTGCCAGCAGTGAATCGGGGGAGCAGTACTTC
NA	TRBJ1-1	TRBV5-5	NA	CASSLVAGAQRTTEAFF	TGTGCCAGCAGCTTGGTGGCGGGGGCGCAGAGAACTACTGAAGCTTTCTTT
NA	TRBJ1-6	TRBV30	NA	CAWSPKLGLYSPLHF	TGTGCCTGGAGTCCAAAACTGGGCCTTTATTCACCCCTCCACTTT
NA	TRBJ1-2	TRBV10-3	TRBD1	CAISGESGGTANYGYTF	TGTGCCATCAGTGGTGAATCAGGGGGGACAGCTAACTATGGCTACACCTTC
NA	TRBJ2-1	TRBV27	TRBD2	CASSLAGGLYNEQFF	TGTGCCAGCAGCTTAGCGGGAGGGCTCTACAATGAGCAGTTCTTC
few	TRBJ1-5	TRBV27	TRBD1	CASSLWATGALGQPQHF	TGTGCCAGCAGTTTATGGGCGACAGGGGCCCTCGGTCAGCCCCAGCATTTT
NA	TRBJ1-1	TRBV27	NA	CASSRTIRRYTEAFF	TGTGCCAGCAGTCGAACTATCCGGCGATACACTGAAGCTTTCTTT
NA	TRBJ2-1	TRBV6-5	TRBD2	CASTERGGYNEQFF	TGTGCCAGCACGGAGCGGGGGGGCTACAATGAGCAGTTCTTC
NA	TRBJ1-2	TRBV30	NA	CAWRREGRSDGYTF	TGTGCCTGGAGAAGAGAGGGCAGATCTGATGGCTACACCTTC
once	TRBJ1-2	TRBV28	TRBD1	CASSSPRTGSYGYTF	TGTGCCAGCAGTTCGCCCCGGACAGGCTCCTATGGCTACACCTTC
NA	TRBJ1-2	TRBV30	NA	CAWNYKGYGYTF	TGTGCCTGGAATTATAAGGGGTATGGCTACACCTTC
NA	TRBJ1-1	TRBV4-1	NA	CASSQDMRALYLNTEAFF	TGCGCCAGCAGCCAAGATATGAGGGCACTGTATTTGAACACTGAAGCTTTCTTT
NA	TRBJ1-2	TRBV11-2	NA	CASSLVLGGYTF	TGTGCCAGCAGCTTAGTACTGGGTGGCTACACCTTC
NA	TRBJ1-3	TRBV13	TRBD1	CASSPGGQGITGNTIYF	TGTGCCAGCAGCCCCGGAGGACAGGGGATAACCGGAAACACCATATATTTT
NA	TRBJ2-3	TRBV6-1	NA	CASPEAAGGADTQYF	TGTGCCAGCCCAGAAGCGGCCGGGGGCGCAGATACGCAGTATTTT
NA	TRBJ1-4	TRBV4-1	TRBD1	CASSRTPGQGRNEKLFF	TGCGCCAGCAGCCGCACACCAGGACAGGGCCGTAATGAAAAACTGTTTTTT
NA	TRBJ2-1	TRBV2	NA	CATRLDSNEQFF	TGTGCCACCCGGTTGGACTCCAATGAGCAGTTCTTC
few	TRBJ1-6	TRBV1	NA	CTSSQDAGTGYNSPLHF	TGCACCAGCAGCCAAGATGCGGGAACGGGGTATAATTCACCCCTCCACTTT
NA	TRBJ2-3	TRBV10-3	TRBD2	CAISEQAGARDTQYF	TGTGCCATCAGTGAGCAAGCGGGAGCTAGAGATACGCAGTATTTT
NA	TRBJ1-1	TRBV7-9	NA	CASSLAHPKTAEAFF	TGTGCCAGCAGCTTAGCGCACCCAAAGACGGCTGAAGCTTTCTTT
once	TRBJ1-3	TRBV19	NA	CASSNRDISGNTIYF	TGTGCCAGTAGTAACCGGGACATCTCTGGAAACACCATATATTTT